This T cell receptor (beta chain) was captured in a study of blood T cell repertoires in COVID-19. Study in general: PBMCs, B-cell-depleted T cells, or T cells provided the cDNA or gDNA that made up the material.

This clone was recorded a few times. The CDR3 contains 15 residues. The V gene's germline CDR1 is SGHRS and CDR2 YFSETQ. V shed 5 bases and J shed 6 bases, with 17 bases lying between them. The protocol was immunoSEQ multiplex PCR, while the TCRdb copy is restricted to in-frame clones and leaves out a portion. The table lists about 110,000 clones, roughly 82% of them singletons. The sequence was obtained from an older woman with acute or convalescent COVID-19. The chain has TRBV5-1 and TRBJ2-2, with D hard to call. The sequenced sample consisted of peripheral blood. In DNA form, the CDR3 reads TGCGCCAGCAGTGGTTCACAGCCAACGGCCGGGGAGCTGTTTTTT. Encoded protein: CASSGSQPTAGELFF.